This entry features one T cell receptor (beta chain) sequence. This sample was included in a study of pediatric ulcerative colitis. The repertoire was sequenced with immunoSEQ multiplex PCR; TCRdb's copy has only in-frame clones and lacks some. Of about 64,000 clones listed, about 80% are singletons. Germline V gene sequence: CDR1 KGHSH, CDR2 LQKENI. The CDR3 runs to 16 residues. The ends lost 2 bases at V and 7 bases at J; junction bases unmatched: 11. The chain uses TRBV18 and TRBJ2-4, with 7 bases identical to TRBD2. The sample taken for sequencing was blood. The clonotype originates from a boy aged 5-17 years with moderate ulcerative colitis. The CDR3 DNA follows: TGTGCCAGCTCACCATCGGGAGGCCGAGGGAGGAACATTCAGTACTTC. This sequence encodes CASSPSGGRGRNIQYF.